This entry is about one TCR beta chain. This receptor's antigen is unknown. Base qualities are not recorded, but no much larger clone differs from it by a single base. Using the immunoSEQ TRB Survey service, rearranged CDR3 beta regions were amplified from genomic DNA with multiplex V and J primers. To keep sequencing depth equal across samples, survey-level depth of up to 500,000 reads per sample was applied. The libraries were purified and pooled, then sequenced using Illumina technology. In the source study's methods: Productive clonality, sample overlap, pairwise scatters, CDR3 beta length, V/D/J gene usage and productiveness were all assessed with the immunoSEQ online tools. Calculated diversity was the number of unique rearrangements divided by total templates times 100; Shannon and Simpson indices were also computed. Principal component analysis used the R prcomp function and ggbiplot package on Z-score normalized data. Morisita's index was used to quantify blood-rectal clonal overlap within each subject. TCRdb obtained this table from immuneACCESS and retained in-frame rearrangements with V and J assigned. These tables miss some clones; where compared with another copy, unresolved V genes account for less than half of the shortfall, and the remainder is unexplained. The DNA gave D and trimming, while V, J and clone size come from that table. The sample data list around 64,000 clones, and 77% of these were observed just once. The top ten constitute roughly 5.5% of the sample.

The data stem from a study of pediatric ulcerative colitis (dated by TCRdb to the late 2010s). In the study overall: Among the ulcerative colitis patients, seven had pancolitis and two had left-sided colitis, and histology in every patient was consistent with ulcerative colitis. By Pediatric Ulcerative Colitis Activity Index, mild disease was classified in a couple of patients, moderate disease in four and acute severe colitis in three. From under ten newly diagnosed, treatment-naive pediatric ulcerative colitis patients and a few non-IBD control children, paired blood and rectal samples were collected.

Before the diagnostic colonoscopy, none of the ulcerative colitis patients had been given any immunosuppressive medication. Blood was sampled at the time of the colonoscopy. The Wizard kit (Promega) was used to extract genomic DNA from the blood and intestinal samples. Including the terminal cysteine and phenylalanine, the CDR3 comprises 13 residues. Solely the CDR3 DNA is kept, with 39 bases framed from the first base. The germline V gene specifies SGHTA as CDR1 and FQGTGA as CDR2. Relative to germline, V is 0 bases shorter and J is 7 bases shorter, with 9 bases between their ends. The research as a whole found: Features of the rectal repertoire distinguished controls, mild-moderate colitis patients and acute severe colitis patients, and in acute severe colitis, rectal diversity was reduced because of clonal expansions. A couple of patients' blood samples yielded substantially fewer templates for technical reasons and were excluded from blood-rectal overlap analysis. Because repertoires were derived from total lymphocyte DNA, patterns in rare subsets such as regulatory T cells may not have been reflected. With only four individuals, the healthy control group was small. Significantly higher autologous blood-rectal clonal overlap was found in ulcerative colitis patients than in controls, which suggested increased T cell trafficking to inflamed tissue. A couple of rectal CDR3 clonotypes were present in all ulcerative colitis patients and in none of the controls.

The receptor was derived from a boy under 18 with moderate ulcerative colitis. Recombination joined TRBV7-3 with TRBJ1-2; matching of 5 bases hints at TRBD1 as the D gene. Sample: blood. The DNA reads as follows: TGTGCCAGCAGCTTAACGCCGGGGGGTGGCTACACCTTC. This is translated as CASSLTPGGGYTF.